The rows below give T cell receptor beta chains drawn from one sample of a study of blood T cell repertoires in COVID-19. Some clones are missing from TCRdb's copy, which holds only in-frame ones; the method was immunoSEQ multiplex PCR. The repertoire has more than 150,000 clones, approximately 90% of them found once; the top ten carry approximately 12%. The sample consisted of peripheral blood. Receptors originate from a woman in her 70s with COVID-19, enrolled during active disease. CDR3s leave out the opening cysteine and the closing phenylalanine or tryptophan.

v_gene	CDR3aa
TRBV9	ASSPETGGSHNEQF
TRBV29-1	SAPGTFITDTQY
TRBV18	ASSPPAQGPYEQY
TRBV11-2	ASSLYTATNEKLF
TRBV11-2	ASSLGQYTEAF
TRBV28	ASSLNLEQGEQF
TRBV27	ASSWTSHSYEQY
TRBV3-1/TRBV3-2	ASSLQTSGSTDTQY
TRBV7-9	ASSLGLADNTGELF
TRBV5-1	ASSRDRADSGANVLT
TRBV27	ASSAPTSGSYNEQF
TRBV28	ASGTGGYGYT
TRBV7-9	ASSLAGAGDGGYT
TRBV6-6	ASRASSSGANVLT
TRBV5-6	ASSLVGGQRTYEQY
TRBV5-4	ASSSGTHNEQF
TRBV18	ASSLRPATASSNTEAF
TRBV3-1/TRBV3-2	ASSQAQLGYT
TRBV7-2	ASSLGLDLYEQY
TRBV5-1	ASSLVPPGQNTGELF